The present entry profiles one TCR beta chain with its context. Trimming removed 4 bases from V and 4 bases from J; junction bases left unmatched: 7. Germline CDR1 and CDR2: MDHEN and SYDVKM. CDR3 length equals 15 residues. The data belong to a study of blood T cell repertoires in COVID-19. Study in general: COVID-19 samples collected from the United States, Italy and Spain covered acute and convalescent phases.

In the study's own analysis: Reference gene primers were amplified, and this amplification served to estimate nucleated cell counts. Measured with immunoSEQ multiplex PCR; TCRdb has only the in-frame clones, and not every one. V and J calls and clone size are as listed in that table; D and trimming were resolved from the DNA. The data hold a few hundred thousand clones, with approximately 84% observed a single time. The genes are TRBV28 and TRBJ1-1, with 9 bases identical to TRBD1. Sequences were obtained from peripheral blood. The receptor comes from an older person with COVID-19, enrolled during active disease. CDR3 DNA: TGTGCCAGCAGTTCCATTGGGACAGGGTTCACTGAAGCTTTCTTT. Translating gives CASSSIGTGFTEAFF.